This T cell receptor beta chain appears in the sequencing data of a study of technical replicates of blood from several donors. Sequenced by immunoSEQ multiplex PCR; TCRdb stores in-frame clones only, minus some. The sample lists tens of thousands of clones; over 90% were seen once. As concerns this clone: Other DNA sequences in this sample translate to the same CDR3.

This CDR3 comprises 11 residues. V gave up 1 base and J gave up 6 bases, with 5 bases separating them. Germline CDR1 is GTSNPN and CDR2 is SVGIG (reference sequence). The TCR comes from a human donor in good health. The chain uses TRBV30 and TRBJ2-3, with a tentative D call TRBD2 (5 bases). The sample was T cells isolated from PBMCs. In DNA form, the CDR3 reads TGTGCCTGGAGTGGAGGGGATACGCAGTATTTT. It is translated as CAWSGGDTQYF.